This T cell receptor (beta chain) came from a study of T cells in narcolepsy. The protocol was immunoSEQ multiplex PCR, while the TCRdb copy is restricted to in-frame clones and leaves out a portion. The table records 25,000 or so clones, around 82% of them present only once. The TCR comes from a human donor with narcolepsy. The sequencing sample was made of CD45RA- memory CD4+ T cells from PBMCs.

Here the CDR3 reads CASSFEGRGGADTQYF. The DNA of the CDR3 is TGTGCCAGCAGCTTCGAGGGCCGGGGCGGGGCAGATACGCAGTATTTT. The chain uses TRBV5-8 and TRBJ2-3; D is possibly TRBD2 (6 bases). V was trimmed by 2 bases and J by 4 bases, leaving 17 bases between them. This CDR3 comprises 16 residues. Germline CDR1 is SGHTS and CDR2 is YDEGEE. Drawing the rest from reference TRBV5-8 and TRBJ2-3, the complete variable domain is EAGVTQSPTHLIKTRGQQATLRCSPISGHTSVYWYQQALGLGLQFLLWYDEGEERNRGNFPPRFSGRQFPNYSSELNVNALELEDSALYLCASSFEGRGGADTQYFGPGTRLTVL.